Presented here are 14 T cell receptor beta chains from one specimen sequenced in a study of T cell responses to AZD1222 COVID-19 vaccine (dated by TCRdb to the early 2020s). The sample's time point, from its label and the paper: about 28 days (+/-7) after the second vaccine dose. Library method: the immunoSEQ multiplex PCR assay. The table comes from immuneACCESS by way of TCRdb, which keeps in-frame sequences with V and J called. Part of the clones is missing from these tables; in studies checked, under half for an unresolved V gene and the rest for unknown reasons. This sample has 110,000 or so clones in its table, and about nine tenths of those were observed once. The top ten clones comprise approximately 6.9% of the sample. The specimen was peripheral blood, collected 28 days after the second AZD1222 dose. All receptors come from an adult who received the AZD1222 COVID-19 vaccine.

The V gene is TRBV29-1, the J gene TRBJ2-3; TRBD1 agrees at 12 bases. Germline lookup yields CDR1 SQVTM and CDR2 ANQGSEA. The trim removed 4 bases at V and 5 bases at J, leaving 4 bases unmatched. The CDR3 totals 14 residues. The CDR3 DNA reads TGCAGCGTTGGCCGGGACAGGGGGCAAGATACGCAGTATTTT. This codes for CSVGRDRGQDTQYF.

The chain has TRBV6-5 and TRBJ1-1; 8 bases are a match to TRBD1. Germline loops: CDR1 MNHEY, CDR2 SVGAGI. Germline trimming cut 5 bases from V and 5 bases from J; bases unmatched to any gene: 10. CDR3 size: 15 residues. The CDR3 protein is CASSRGQDGGTEAFF. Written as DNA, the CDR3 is TGTGCCAGCAGTAGGGGACAGGACGGGGGAACTGAAGCTTTCTTT.

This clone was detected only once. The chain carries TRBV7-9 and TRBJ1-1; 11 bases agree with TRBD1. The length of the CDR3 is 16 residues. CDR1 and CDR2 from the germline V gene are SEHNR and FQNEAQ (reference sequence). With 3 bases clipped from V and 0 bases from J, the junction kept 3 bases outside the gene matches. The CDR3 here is CASSFRDRGMNTEAFF. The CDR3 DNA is TGTGCCAGCAGCTTCCGGGACAGGGGGATGAACACTGAAGCTTTCTTT.

CDR3 coding DNA: TGTGCCAGCAGCTTGCGGGGGGACACTGAAGCTTTCTTT. It encodes CASSLRGDTEAFF. The chain carries TRBV28 and TRBJ1-1; a possible D gene is TRBD1 (5 bases). The V end was cut by 6 bases, the J end by 3 bases, with 11 bases between. This CDR3 comprises 13 residues. Per the germline V gene, CDR1 is MDHEN and CDR2 is SYDVKM.

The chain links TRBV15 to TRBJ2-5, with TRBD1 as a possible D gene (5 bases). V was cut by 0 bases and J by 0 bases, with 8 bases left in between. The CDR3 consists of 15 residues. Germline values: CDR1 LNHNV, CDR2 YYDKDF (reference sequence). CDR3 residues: CATSRDRVHQETQYF. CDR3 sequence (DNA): TGTGCCACCAGCAGAGACAGGGTCCACCAAGAGACCCAGTACTTC.

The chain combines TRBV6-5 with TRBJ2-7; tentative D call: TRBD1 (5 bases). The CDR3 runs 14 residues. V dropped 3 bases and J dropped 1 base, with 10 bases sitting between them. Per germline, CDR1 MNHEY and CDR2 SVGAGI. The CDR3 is CASSYRGTSYEQYF. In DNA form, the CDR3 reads TGTGCCAGCAGTTATAGGGGAACTTCCTACGAGCAGTACTTC.

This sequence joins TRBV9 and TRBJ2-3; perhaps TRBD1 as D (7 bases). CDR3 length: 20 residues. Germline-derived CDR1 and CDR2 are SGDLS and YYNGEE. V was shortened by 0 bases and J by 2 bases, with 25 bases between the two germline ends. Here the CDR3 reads CASSVDINRGSGRTTDTQYF. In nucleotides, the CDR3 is TGTGCCAGCAGCGTAGACATAAACAGGGGTAGCGGCAGAACCACAGATACGCAGTATTTT. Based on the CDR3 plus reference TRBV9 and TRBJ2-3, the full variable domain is DSGVTQTPKHLITATGQRVTLRCSPRSGDLSVYWYQQSLDQGLQFLIQYYNGEERAKGNILERFSAQQFPDLHSELNLSSLELGDSALYFCASSVDINRGSGRTTDTQYFGPGTRLTVL.

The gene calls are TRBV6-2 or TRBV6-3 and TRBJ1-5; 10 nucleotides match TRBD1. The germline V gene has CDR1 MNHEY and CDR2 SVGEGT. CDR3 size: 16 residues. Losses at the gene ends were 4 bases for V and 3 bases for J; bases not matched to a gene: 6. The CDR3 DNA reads TGTGCCAGCAGTTCGGCCGGGACAGGGGACAATCAGCCCCAGCATTTT. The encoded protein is CASSSAGTGDNQPQHF.

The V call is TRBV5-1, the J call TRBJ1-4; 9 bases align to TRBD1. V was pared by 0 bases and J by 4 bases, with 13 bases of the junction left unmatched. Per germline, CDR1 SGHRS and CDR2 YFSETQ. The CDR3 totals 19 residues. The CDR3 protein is CASSLATGGAPKYNEKLFF. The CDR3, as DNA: TGCGCCAGCAGCTTGGCCACAGGGGGCGCGCCCAAGTATAATGAAAAACTGTTTTTT.

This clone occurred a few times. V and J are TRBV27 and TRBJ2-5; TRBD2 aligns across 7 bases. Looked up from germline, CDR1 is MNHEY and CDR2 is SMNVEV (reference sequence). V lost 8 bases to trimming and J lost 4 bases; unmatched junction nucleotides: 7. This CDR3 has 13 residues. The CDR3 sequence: CASSGRGRETQYF. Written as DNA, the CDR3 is TGTGCCAGCTCGGGGAGGGGACGAGAGACCCAGTACTTC.

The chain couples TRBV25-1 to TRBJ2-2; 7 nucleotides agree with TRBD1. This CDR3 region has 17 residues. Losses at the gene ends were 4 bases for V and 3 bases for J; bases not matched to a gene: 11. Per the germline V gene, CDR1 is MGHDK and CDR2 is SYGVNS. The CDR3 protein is CASSVGQARWDTGELFF. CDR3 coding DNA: TGTGCCAGCAGTGTCGGACAGGCCCGGTGGGACACCGGGGAGCTGTTTTTT.

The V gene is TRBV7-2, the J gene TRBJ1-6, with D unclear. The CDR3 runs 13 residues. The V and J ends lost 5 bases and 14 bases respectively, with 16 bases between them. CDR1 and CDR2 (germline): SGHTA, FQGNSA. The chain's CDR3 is CASSADGGGSLHF. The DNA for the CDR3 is TGTGCCAGCAGCGCCGACGGTGGAGGTTCCCTCCACTTT.

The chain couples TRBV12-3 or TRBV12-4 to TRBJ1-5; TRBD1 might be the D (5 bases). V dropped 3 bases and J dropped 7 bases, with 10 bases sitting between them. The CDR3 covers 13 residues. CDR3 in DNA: TGTGCCAGCAGTTTTCAGGGAGGACAGCCCCAGCATTTT. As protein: CASSFQGGQPQHF.

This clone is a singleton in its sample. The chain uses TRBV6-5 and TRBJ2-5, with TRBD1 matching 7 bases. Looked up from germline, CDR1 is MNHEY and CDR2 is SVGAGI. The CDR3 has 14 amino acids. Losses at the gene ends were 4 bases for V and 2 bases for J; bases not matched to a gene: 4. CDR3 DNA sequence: TGTGCCAGCAGTTCGCCGGGACAGCAAGAGACCCAGTACTTC. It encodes CASSSPGQQETQYF.